This is a list of T cell receptor beta chains from one sample in a study of CD8 T cells in ankylosing spondylitis. Via MiXCR, TCRdb re-called the 5' RACE reads, giving one row per CDR3 protein. The data contain about 250,000 distinct CDR3 sequences, roughly 32% of them singletons. Input material: blood, either unsorted or a sorted T cell fraction (not recorded which). All receptors come from a male donor with ankylosing spondylitis or in good health (not recorded which). CDR3s include the opening cysteine and the closing phenylalanine or tryptophan. D genes are given only for firm matches. Part of the rows lack a size; the others show once, few, many or a class for expanded clones.

d_gene | j_gene | abundance | v_gene | CDR3nt | CDR3aa
TRBD1 | TRBJ2-7 | few | TRBV29-1 | TGCAGCTTCTCGACAGGCGACAGGGGATTCCACGAGCAGTACTTC | CSFSTGDRGFHEQYF
. | TRBJ2-1 | once | TRBV29-1 | TGCAGCGTTGAAGTCCGGGACAATGAGCAGTTCTTC | CSVEVRDNEQFF
. | TRBJ1-1 | . | TRBV12-3/TRBV12-4 | TGTGCCAGCAGCCACCTTACCGGCGGGGCCCGTGAAGCTTTCTTT | CASSHLTGGAREAFF
TRBD2 | TRBJ2-7 | . | TRBV20-1 | TGCAGTGCTAGTCATATTAGCGGGGGGTCCTACGAGCAGTACTTC | CSASHISGGSYEQYF
. | TRBJ2-1 | . | TRBV7-9 | TGTCCCAGCAGCCGCGGGGACAACAATGAGCAGTTCTTC | CPSSRGDNNEQFF
TRBD2 | TRBJ2-3 | . | TRBV7-2 | TGTGCCAGCAGCTTAGTAGGAGCGGGGGGAATTGATACGCAGTATTTT | CASSLVGAGGIDTQYF
. | TRBJ2-3 | . | TRBV20-1 | TGCAGTGTTACCTCACTAAACACAGATACGCAGTATTTT | CSVTSLNTDTQYF
. | TRBJ2-3 | few | TRBV30 | TGTGCCTGGATGGTGGATAGCGCAGATACGCAGTATTTT | CAWMVDSADTQYF
. | TRBJ2-5 | . | TRBV20-1 | TGCAGTGCTATATCCGACAGCCCGGAGACCCAGTACTTC | CSAISDSPETQYF
. | TRBJ1-1 | many | TRBV29-1 | TGCAGCGGAGGGTGGGGGGACACTGAAGCTTTCTTT | CSGGWGDTEAFF
. | TRBJ2-3 | . | TRBV5-1 | TGCGCCAGCAGCTTCATGGGGAGCGGTTCAGATACGCAGTATTTT | CASSFMGSGSDTQYF
. | TRBJ2-3 | . | TRBV7-8 | TGTGCCAGCAGCTTAGGACAATCGGGCACAGATACGCAGTATTTT | CASSLGQSGTDTQYF
. | TRBJ2-5 | . | TRBV3-1 | TGTGCCAGCAGCGTCCGAGAGACCCAGTACTTC | CASSVRETQYF
TRBD1 | TRBJ2-7 | . | TRBV15 | TGTGCCACCAGCAGAGACAGGGGGTTCTACGAGCAGTACTTC | CATSRDRGFYEQYF
. | TRBJ2-1 | . | TRBV5-1 | TGCGCCAGCAGCTTGGCGGCAGGGGTTGGAAATGAGCAGTTCTTC | CASSLAAGVGNEQFF
. | TRBJ1-6 | . | TRBV3-1 | TGTGCCAGCACCGGGGGCCGGGCAAATTCACCCCTCCACTTT | CASTGGRANSPLHF
. | TRBJ2-6 | . | TRBV12-3/TRBV12-4 | TGTGCCAGCAGTTGGACAGCTACGTCTGGGGCCAACGTCCTGACTTTC | CASSWTATSGANVLTF
TRBD1 | TRBJ1-2 | . | TRBV20-1 | TGCAGTGCCACGACAGGGCATGGCTACACCTTC | CSATTGHGYTF
. | TRBJ1-1 | few | TRBV12-3/TRBV12-4 | TGTGCCAGCAGTTTAAACAAGGGGTTAACTGAAGCTTTCTTT | CASSLNKGLTEAFF
. | TRBJ2-7 | . | TRBV12-3/TRBV12-4 | TGTGCCAGCAATGAGGGCGGTAACTACGAGCAGTACTTC | CASNEGGNYEQYF
. | TRBJ2-5 | . | TRBV13 | TGTGCCAGCAGCCCCTCGTACAGTGAAAGAGCCCAAGAGACCCAGTACTTC | CASSPSYSERAQETQYF
. | TRBJ2-1 | . | TRBV5-8 | TGTGCCAGCAGCTCTCAGGTAGTCTCCTACAATGAGCAGTTCTTC | CASSSQVVSYNEQFF
. | TRBJ2-7 | . | TRBV4-1 | TGCGCCAGCAGCCAAGGGGCAGGGCCGCGGGAGCAGTACTTC | CASSQGAGPREQYF
. | TRBJ2-2 | . | TRBV12-3/TRBV12-4 | TGTGCCAGCAAGTTGGGGGCAGGCACCGGGGAGCTGTTTTTT | CASKLGAGTGELFF
. | TRBJ2-1 | . | TRBV20-1 | TGCAGTGCTAGAGATCTGTCGGGTCAGTTTGACTACAATGAGCAGTTCTTC | CSARDLSGQFDYNEQFF
. | TRBJ2-3 | . | TRBV25-1 | TGTGCCTATTCGGCGGGGGATACGCAGTATTTT | CAYSAGDTQYF
TRBD1 | TRBJ2-7 | few | TRBV12-3/TRBV12-4 | TGTGCCAGCAGTTGGGACAGGTACTACGAGCAGTACTTC | CASSWDRYYEQYF
TRBD1 | TRBJ2-1 | . | TRBV20-1 | TGCAGTGCTCCATCAGGGGGAGATGAGCAGTTCTTC | CSAPSGGDEQFF